A selection of T cell receptor beta chains follows, all from one sample in a study of blood T cell repertoires in COVID-19. The assay was immunoSEQ multiplex PCR, and TCRdb's table has in-frame clones only and misses some. The top ten clones hold around 21% of a sample with 50,000 to 65,000 clones, 82% of them seen once. Sequencing was carried out using peripheral blood. These receptor sequences come from a woman in her sixties or seventies with acute or convalescent COVID-19. Each CDR3 is given with its conserved first and last residue. Size is omitted from some rows. Given values are once, few, many or a class for expanded clones.

clone_size | j_call | v_call | cdr3_aa
NA | TRBJ2-2 | TRBV6-2/TRBV6-3 | CASSADTASTGELFF
NA | TRBJ1-1 | TRBV29-1 | CSVEGGGGAYTEAFF
NA | TRBJ2-1 | TRBV24-1 | CATSAPQGQGRHRQFF
NA | TRBJ1-6 | TRBV3-1/TRBV3-2 | CASSRSFLSYNSPLHF
NA | TRBJ2-2 | TRBV7-2 | CASSSKWPANTGELFF
NA | TRBJ1-2 | TRBV14 | CASSQAQGMDYTF
NA | TRBJ1-1 | TRBV19 | CASSSVNTEAFF
NA | TRBJ1-1 | TRBV12-3/TRBV12-4 | CASSLGGGTEAFF
NA | TRBJ2-1 | TRBV10-3 | CAIRTSGGLNSYNEQFF
NA | TRBJ1-2 | TRBV24-1 | CATSPSRGRGGYGYTF
NA | TRBJ1-2 | TRBV25-1 | CASSMGRGSYTF
NA | TRBJ2-4 | TRBV30 | CAWSVLGQTIAKNIQYF
once | TRBJ1-5 | TRBV11-2 | CASSSDGGEGQPQHF
once | TRBJ2-1 | TRBV10-2 | CASSSLAYNEQFF
NA | TRBJ2-3 | TRBV4-2 | CASSQGGGTTDTQYF
NA | TRBJ2-7 | TRBV7-6 | CASNLQGSRQYF
NA | TRBJ2-1 | TRBV7-3 | CASSHSPGSSYNEQFF
NA | TRBJ2-1 | TRBV5-1 | CASRKTGSSYNEQFF
NA | TRBJ2-5 | TRBV20-1 | CSARSTETQYF
once | TRBJ1-4 | TRBV30 | CAWGRNGQNNEKLFF
once | TRBJ2-3 | TRBV7-9 | CASSLDSADTQYF
NA | TRBJ2-3 | TRBV7-3 | CASSLRGRGVVADTQYF
NA | TRBJ1-2 | TRBV2 | CASSDAGRGFRDGYTF
once | TRBJ1-5 | TRBV6-5 | CASRQPGQSNQPQHF
NA | TRBJ1-3 | TRBV5-6 | CASSLAGIRNTIYF
NA | TRBJ2-7 | TRBV11-3 | CASSQNSRGWNEQYF
once | TRBJ2-3 | TRBV7-3 | CASSLDPAGGLLDTQYF
NA | TRBJ2-7 | TRBV5-1 | CASRSMTGFEQYF
NA | TRBJ1-3 | TRBV20-1 | CSARYGNTIYF
once | TRBJ2-7 | TRBV3-1/TRBV3-2 | CASSQETGNGYEQYF
NA | TRBJ1-2 | TRBV3-1/TRBV3-2 | CASRYQGASYGYTF
once | TRBJ2-2 | TRBV7-2 | CASSTWTDGGELFF
NA | TRBJ2-3 | TRBV30 | CAWTEAGDTQYF
NA | TRBJ2-1 | TRBV18 | CASSPSAGRANEQFF
NA | TRBJ1-2 | TRBV18 | CASSMGPQSRGYGYTF
NA | TRBJ1-6 | TRBV27 | CASREGRSPLHF
once | TRBJ1-1 | TRBV6-5 | CASSLMPSMNTEAFF
NA | TRBJ2-7 | TRBV4-3 | CASSQDFGEQYF
NA | TRBJ1-2 | TRBV10-3 | CAISGTGEEYYGYTF
NA | TRBJ1-1 | TRBV10-3 | CAISERHGTEAFF
NA | TRBJ2-1 | TRBV27 | CASSSLGTGEHNEQFF
few | TRBJ1-1 | TRBV30 | CAWIPTGGTEAFF
NA | TRBJ2-7 | TRBV27 | CASSLAGGNSYEQYF
NA | TRBJ2-3 | TRBV25-1 | CASSEDRAISTDTQYF
NA | TRBJ2-7 | TRBV19 | CASKNGGTHEQYF